The present T cell receptor (beta chain) was sequenced within a study of OX40 agonist ivuxolimab in advanced cancers. Study information: Subjects had a mean age of roughly 60 years, with a range of roughly 20 to 80; almost 85% were male. Study-wide results and caveats: Clonal expansion by week 6 occurred in CD4+ and CD8+ blood T cells (at 0.1 to 3.0 mg/kg).

At baseline, cycle 4 day 1, and cycle 7 day 1, blood was sampled. CDR3 size: 18 residues. Sequencing was performed with immunoSEQ multiplex PCR; in TCRdb, only in-frame clones are kept and a portion is missing. The sample shows 120,000 or so clones, approximately 90% of them seen only once. This clone came up a few times. Its antigen is unknown. This rearrangement joins TRBV12-1 to TRBJ1-1; the table's TRBD1 call for D was not verified on the DNA. TRBV12-1 is a listed pseudogene. The clonotype comes from an adult with an advanced solid tumor such as melanoma, head and neck, liver or kidney cancer. Specimen: CD4+ or CD8+ T cells sorted from blood, collected in a trial of the OX40 agonist ivuxolimab. The CDR3: CASSFDDTARQGSPEAFF. CDR3 nucleotides: TGTGCCAGCAGCTTTGACGATACGGCTCGACAGGGGTCCCCTGAAGCTTTCTTT.